One and the same sample provided the 13 T cell receptor beta chains below, sequenced in a study of T cell changes during pregnancy in multiple sclerosis. The data were produced by immunoSEQ multiplex PCR, yet TCRdb's version contains in-frame clones alone and is incomplete. The data hold approximately 61,000 clones, with about 88% observed a single time. The sample here was peripheral blood, taken in the first trimester of pregnancy. These receptors all come from a female donor in good health, enrolled as a control in a pregnancy study.

The chain joins TRBV13 to TRBJ2-5, with TRBD1 matching 9 bases. The J call is uncertain, as TRBJ2-7 better fits the DNA end. CDR1 and CDR2 (germline): PRHDT, FYEKMQ (reference sequence). The CDR3 is 14 residues long. CDR3 amino acids: CASSRLDRGDEQYF. DNA for the CDR3: TGTGCCAGCAGCAGATTGGACAGGGGTGACGAGCAGTACTTC.

The rearrangement uses TRBV11-3 and TRBJ2-5; D is undetermined. Looked up from germline, CDR1 is SGHNT and CDR2 is YENEEA. CDR3 length: 14 amino acids. The ends were cut back, 0 bases at V and 4 bases at J, with 9 bases in the middle. The CDR3 loop is CASSLEAGLETQYF. The CDR3 nucleotides read TGTGCCAGCAGCTTAGAGGCAGGCCTAGAGACCCAGTACTTC.

V gene TRBV9 combines with J gene TRBJ1-1; D gene uncertain. Trimming removed 0 bases at V and 1 base at J, with 4 bases between. CDR1 is SGDLS and CDR2 is YYNGEE in the germline V gene. CDR3 length: 13 amino acids. CDR3: CASSVGPNTEAFF. Written as DNA, the CDR3 is TGTGCCAGCAGCGTAGGGCCGAACACTGAAGCTTTCTTT.

This chain joins TRBV27 and TRBJ1-2, with 9 bases fitting TRBD1. The CDR3 sequence is 12 residues long. V trimming: 6 bases; J trimming: 7 bases; junction bases outside the gene matches: 3. Per the germline V gene, CDR1 is MNHEY and CDR2 is SMNVEV (reference sequence). The DNA of the CDR3 is TGTGCCAGCAGCCGGGACAGGGTTGGCTACACCTTC. This translates into CASSRDRVGYTF.

The chain joins TRBV4-3 to TRBJ2-2; 8 bases line up with TRBD2. This CDR3 is built from 16 residues. J gave up 4 bases and V 0 bases, and 4 bases lay outside the gene matches. In germline, CDR1 is LGHNA, CDR2 YSLEER. CDR3 nucleotide sequence: TGCGCCAGCAGCCAAGATCTCGGGAGGGCCACCGGGGAGCTGTTTTTT. Translation gives CASSQDLGRATGELFF.

The V call is TRBV4-3, the J call TRBJ2-2, with 10 bases lining up with TRBD1. In germline, CDR1 is LGHNA, CDR2 YSLEER. Losses at the gene ends were 3 bases for V and 5 bases for J; bases not matched to a gene: 3. The CDR3 extends over 15 amino acids. CDR3 bases: TGCGCCAGCAGCCATGGGACAGGGGAAACCGGGGAGCTGTTTTTT. Translated, it gives CASSHGTGETGELFF.

The V gene is TRBV28, the J gene TRBJ1-2; no clear D. This CDR3 is built from 13 residues. Per the germline V gene, CDR1 is MDHEN and CDR2 is SYDVKM. Trimming pared 3 bases from V and 0 bases from J, leaving 5 bases between. CDR3 bases: TGTGCCAGCAGTTTCGCAGCTAACTATGGCTACACCTTC. This gives the protein CASSFAANYGYTF.

This sequence joins TRBV19 and TRBJ2-2; D gene ambiguous. With 3 bases removed from V and 0 bases from J, the gap between germline ends came to 5 bases. Germline V lookup: CDR1 LNHDA, CDR2 SQIVND (reference sequence). The CDR3 is 14 amino acids. CDR3 region: CASSMLTNTGELFF. CDR3 coding DNA: TGTGCCAGTAGTATGTTAACGAACACCGGGGAGCTGTTTTTT.

The chain employs TRBV25-1 and TRBJ2-2; D is ambiguous. The germline CDR1 and CDR2 sequences are MGHDK and SYGVNS. The CDR3 sequence is 16 residues long. V lost 3 bases and J lost 0, with 11 bases in between. The CDR3 loop is CASSDMAHTNTGELFF. The CDR3 nucleotides are TGTGCCAGCAGTGACATGGCACACACGAACACCGGGGAGCTGTTTTTT.

The chain is built from TRBV2 and TRBJ2-7; 10 nucleotides line up with TRBD1. CDR3 length equals 14 residues. Trimming cost V 7 bases and J 3 bases; bases outside gene matches: 6. In germline, CDR1 is SNHLY, CDR2 FYNNEI. CDR3 sequence reads: CASIGQGGFYEQYF. In DNA, the CDR3 is TGTGCCAGCATCGGACAGGGGGGCTTCTACGAGCAGTACTTC.

The rearrangement uses TRBV27 and TRBJ2-3, with TRBD1 matching 7 bases. The V segment lost 1 base and the J segment 1 base; nucleotides outside the gene matches: 2. The germline gives CDR1 MNHEY, CDR2 SMNVEV (reference sequence). This CDR3 region has 15 residues. CDR3 DNA: TGTGCCAGCAGTTTATGGGACAGTGGCACAGATACGCAGTATTTT. Its protein product is CASSLWDSGTDTQYF.

Here the CDR3 reads CASSVLTGETQYF. The DNA for the CDR3 is TGTGCCAGCAGCGTATTAACAGGGGAGACCCAGTACTTC. This chain joins TRBV9 and TRBJ2-5, with D possibly TRBD1 on 6 matching bases. Germline V gives CDR1 SGDLS, CDR2 YYNGEE. The CDR3 covers 13 residues. V was cut by 1 base and J by 5 bases, with 9 bases left in between.

This clone was detected only once. This sequence joins TRBV5-1 and TRBJ2-7; TRBD2 might be the D (6 bases). Germline values: CDR1 SGHRS, CDR2 YFSETQ. Trimming shortened V by 5 bases and J by 6 bases, and 15 bases separated the two germline ends. This CDR3 is built from 13 residues. Here the CDR3 DNA reads TGCGCCAGCAGTACCGGCCCAGCGGGCGAGCAGTACTTC. Protein product: CASSTGPAGEQYF.